This T cell receptor (beta chain) originates from a study of technical replicates of blood from a few donors. This clone came up once. TCRdb's copy holds only in-frame clones and misses some; the assay was immunoSEQ multiplex PCR. Among tens of thousands of clones listed, around 95% were seen once. This clonotype originated in a human donor in good health. Sample: T cells isolated from PBMCs.

The chain's CDR3 is CASSLGSNRANTEAFF. The CDR3 DNA is TGTGCCAGCAGCTTAGGCTCGAACAGGGCGAACACTGAAGCTTTCTTT. The chain carries TRBV11-3 and TRBJ1-1, with D perhaps TRBD1 (6 bases). CDR1 is SGHNT and CDR2 is YENEEA in the germline V gene. The CDR3 totals 16 residues. Deletions cut 1 base from V and 1 base from J, with 13 bases between.